One and the same sample provided the 8 T cell receptor beta chains below, sequenced in a study of cytomegalovirus exposure and HLA in healthy donors. With 60 Vbeta and 13 Jbeta primers, the PCR was carried out. Data came from immunoSEQ multiplex PCR; TCRdb stores just in-frame clones and leaves some out. The repertoire holds about 120,000 clones, with approximately 80% as singletons. Sequenced: PBMCs. Receptor source: a man aged 35 to 55 in good health and CMV-seronegative.

V gene TRBV6-1 combines with J gene TRBJ1-6, with D unclear. CDR1 and CDR2 (germline): MNHNS, SASEGT. The V and J ends lost 6 bases and 12 bases respectively, with 18 bases between them. The CDR3 length is 14 residues. The DNA of the CDR3 is TGTGCCAGCAGCGAGTCGTTCGTTGTTGAACCCCTCCACTTT. Protein product: CASSESFVVEPLHF.

The J gene is TRBJ2-7, the V gene TRBV5-4; TRBD2 matches 11 bases. Looked up from germline, CDR1 is SGHNT and CDR2 is YYREEE (reference sequence). This CDR3 is 16 amino acids long. Losses at the gene ends were 2 bases for V and 1 base for J; bases not matched to a gene: 5. The CDR3 sequence: CASSFDGTSGSYEQYF. As DNA, the CDR3 is TGTGCCAGCAGCTTTGACGGGACTAGCGGATCCTACGAGCAGTACTTC.

This clone appeared a single time. The J gene is TRBJ1-3, the V gene TRBV7-2; D is uncertain. CDR1 SGHTA and CDR2 FQGNSA come from the germline V gene. Deletions cut 3 bases from V and 8 bases from J, with 14 bases between. This CDR3 is 14 amino acids long. CDR3 coding DNA: TGTGCCAGCAGCTTTGGAGGCCGGAGGGACACCATATATTTT. Its translation is CASSFGGRRDTIYF.

The V gene is TRBV7-3, the J gene TRBJ1-5, with D perhaps TRBD1 (5 bases). The germline V and J ends were trimmed by 5 bases and 7 bases, with 12 bases remaining between them. Germline lookup yields CDR1 SGHTA and CDR2 FQGTGA. There are 13 residues in the CDR3. The CDR3 sequence: CASSLSGGQPQHF. DNA of the CDR3: TGTGCCAGCAGCCTCTCTGGGGGGCAGCCCCAGCATTTT.

This chain uses TRBV9 with TRBJ2-7, with a possible D match to TRBD1 (7 bases). The CDR3 totals 15 residues. Germline V gives CDR1 SGDLS, CDR2 YYNGEE. Between the trimmed V and J ends, which lost 3 bases and 1 base, there was a span of 14 bases. This CDR3 reads CASSAGGQTSYEQYF. DNA for the CDR3: TGTGCCAGCAGCGCCGGGGGACAGACTTCCTACGAGCAGTACTTC.

This chain connects TRBV6-5 to TRBJ2-3; 8 nucleotides match TRBD2. The ends lost 6 bases at V and 10 bases at J; junction bases unmatched: 3. The CDR3 is made up of 11 amino acids. The germline gives CDR1 MNHEY, CDR2 SVGAGI. The CDR3 loop is CASSRGGSQYF. Here the CDR3 DNA reads TGTGCCAGCAGCCGCGGGGGGTCGCAGTATTTT.

This chain joins TRBV10-3 and TRBJ2-7; 10 nucleotides line up with TRBD2. CDR3 length: 14 amino acids. Germline V gene lookup returns CDR1 ENHRY and CDR2 SYGVKD. With V trimmed by 2 bases and J by 8 bases, 6 bases remained unmatched. CDR3 coding DNA: TGTGCCATCAGTGAGGGTGGGACTAGCGACAAGCAGTACTTC. This gives the protein CAISEGGTSDKQYF.

The chain combines TRBV12-5 with TRBJ2-1; weak D call: TRBD2 (6 bases). The ends were cut back, 1 base at V and 9 bases at J, with 13 bases in the middle. Germline V lookup: CDR1 LGHNT, CDR2 FRNRAP. This CDR3 spans 14 amino acids. As DNA, the CDR3 is TGTGCTAGTGGTTTGGAAAGAGGGCGGGGTGAGCAGTTCTTC. Residues: CASGLERGRGEQFF.